This TCR beta chain was recovered during a study of vaccination and CD4 T cells after COVID-19. Germline CDR1 reads SNHLY; CDR2 reads FYNNEI. The CDR3 extends over 11 amino acids. V lost 7 bases and J 11 bases, leaving 14 bases between the germline ends. With respect to this clonotype: The antigen is undetermined.

Sequenced with the Oncomine TCR Beta short-read assay was DNA taken from cultured CD4+ T cells. A single record per CDR3 protein comes from TCRdb applying MiXCR to the PCR reads. The sample yields about 25,000 distinct CDR3 sequences, 45% to 50% seen once. Study findings and constraints: Post-vaccination, and not before, a median roughly 86% of reactive clones appeared in convalescent patients.

Treatment of the sample: approximately nine-day PBMC culture with coronavirus spike peptide pools or control peptides (ViraFEST assay). The sample was CD4+ T cells from blood, cultured in vitro. V and J are TRBV2 and TRBJ1-1, with D possibly matching TRBD1 (5 bases). The origin of this receptor is a human donor who had recovered from COVID-19. CDR3 DNA: TGTGCCAGCACTTCAGGGTTAATCGCTTTCTTT. Residues: CASTSGLIAFF.